Sequencing of this TCR beta chain was carried out in a study of blood T cell repertoires in COVID-19. Turning to the study itself: Sites across the United States, Italy and Spain contributed samples from acute and convalescent COVID-19.

Clones were sequenced by immunoSEQ multiplex PCR, and TCRdb holds only the in-frame ones, with some missing. The table includes hundreds of thousands of clones, around nine tenths detected once. This clone was counted only a few times. The CDR3 extends over 15 amino acids. Germline-derived CDR1 and CDR2 are SQVTM and ANQGSEA. The V end lost 6 bases, the J end lost 1 base, and 15 bases lay between the germline ends. This TCR derives from a woman aged 18-29 years who had recovered from COVID-19. The specimen sequenced was peripheral blood. The chain has TRBV29-1 and TRBJ2-2; possibly TRBD1 for D (6 bases). CDR3 nucleotides: TGCAGCGTGGCGGAAACAGGGAGGAACACCGGGGAGCTGTTTTTT. Translated, it gives CSVAETGRNTGELFF.